This TCR beta chain was sequenced for a study of CD8 T cells in ankylosing spondylitis. Overall study findings and caveats: Seemingly characteristic of ankylosing spondylitis blood was a TCR beta motif consisting of about 8 highly homologous variants.

TCRdb processed the 5' RACE reads anew with MiXCR; each CDR3 protein has one entry. The repertoire consists of under 150,000 distinct CDR3 sequences, with more than 7% occurring once and the leading ten covering under 7.5%. The length of the CDR3 is 16 residues. Trimming shortened V by 0 bases and J by 0 bases, and 11 bases separated the two germline ends. Per germline, CDR1 MNHEY and CDR2 SVGAGI. This clonotype was picked up many times. The antigen is undetermined. The specimen sequenced was synovial fluid, either unsorted or a sorted T cell fraction (not recorded which). The TCR was taken from a male donor with ankylosing spondylitis. The rearrangement links TRBV6-5 to TRBJ1-2, with D maybe TRBD1 (5 bases). DNA for the CDR3: TGTGCCAGCAGTTACTCGTGGCGGACAACTAACTATGGCTACACCTTC. Translation: CASSYSWRTTNYGYTF.